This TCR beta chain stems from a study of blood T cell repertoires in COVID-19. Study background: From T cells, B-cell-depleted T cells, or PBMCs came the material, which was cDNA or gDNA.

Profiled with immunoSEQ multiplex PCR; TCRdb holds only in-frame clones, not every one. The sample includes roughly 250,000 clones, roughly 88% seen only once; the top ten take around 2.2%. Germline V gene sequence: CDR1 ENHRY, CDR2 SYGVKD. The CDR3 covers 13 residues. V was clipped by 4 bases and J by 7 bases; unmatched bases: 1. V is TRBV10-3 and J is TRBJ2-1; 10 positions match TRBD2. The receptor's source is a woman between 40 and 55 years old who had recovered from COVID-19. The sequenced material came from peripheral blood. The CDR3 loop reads CAISGTSGNEQFF. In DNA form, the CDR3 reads TGTGCCATCAGTGGGACTAGCGGTAATGAGCAGTTCTTC.